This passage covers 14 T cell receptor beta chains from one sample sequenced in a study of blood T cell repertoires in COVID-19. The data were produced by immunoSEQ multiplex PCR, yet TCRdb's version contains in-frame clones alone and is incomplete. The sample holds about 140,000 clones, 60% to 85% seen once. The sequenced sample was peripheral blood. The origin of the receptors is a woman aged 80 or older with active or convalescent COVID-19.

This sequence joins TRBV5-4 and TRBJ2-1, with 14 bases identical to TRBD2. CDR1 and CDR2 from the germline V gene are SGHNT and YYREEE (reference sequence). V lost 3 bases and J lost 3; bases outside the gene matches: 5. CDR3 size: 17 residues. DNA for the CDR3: TGTGCCAGCAGCTCGACTAGCGGGGGGGCGGTCTACAATGAGCAGTTCTTC. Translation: CASSSTSGGAVYNEQFF.

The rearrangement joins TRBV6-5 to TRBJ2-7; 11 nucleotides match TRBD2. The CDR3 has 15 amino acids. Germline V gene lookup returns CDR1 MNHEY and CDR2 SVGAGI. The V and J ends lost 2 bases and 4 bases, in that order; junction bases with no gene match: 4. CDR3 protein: CASSYGLAGGYEQYF. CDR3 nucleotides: TGTGCCAGCAGTTACGGGCTAGCGGGGGGATACGAGCAGTACTTC.

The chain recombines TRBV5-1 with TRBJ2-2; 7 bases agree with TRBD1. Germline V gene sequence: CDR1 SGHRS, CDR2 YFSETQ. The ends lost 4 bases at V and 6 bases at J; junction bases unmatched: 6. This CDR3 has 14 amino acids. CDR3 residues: CASSQTGFPGELFF. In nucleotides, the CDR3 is TGCGCCAGCAGCCAGACAGGGTTTCCCGGGGAGCTGTTTTTT.

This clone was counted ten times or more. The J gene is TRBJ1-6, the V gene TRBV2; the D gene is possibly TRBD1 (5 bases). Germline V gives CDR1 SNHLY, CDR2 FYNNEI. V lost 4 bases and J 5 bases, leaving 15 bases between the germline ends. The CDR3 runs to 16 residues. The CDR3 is CASSAQGTPHNSPLHF. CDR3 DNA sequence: TGTGCCAGCAGTGCGCAGGGCACCCCCCATAATTCACCCCTCCACTTT.

The CDR3 DNA follows: TGCGCCAGCCGGGAAGGGAGGGATGGCTACACCTTC. Translated: CASREGRDGYTF. This rearrangement joins TRBV5-1 to TRBJ1-2; the D is unclear. Deletions cut 7 bases from V and 6 bases from J, with 13 bases between. Germline-derived CDR1 and CDR2 are SGHRS and YFSETQ. The CDR3 is 12 amino acids.

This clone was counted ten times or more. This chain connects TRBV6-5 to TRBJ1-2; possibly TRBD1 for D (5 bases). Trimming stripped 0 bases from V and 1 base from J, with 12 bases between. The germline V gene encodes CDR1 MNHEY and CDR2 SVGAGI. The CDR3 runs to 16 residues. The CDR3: CASSYSARGINYGYTF. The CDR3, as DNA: TGTGCCAGCAGTTACTCAGCTAGGGGAATTAACTATGGCTACACCTTC.

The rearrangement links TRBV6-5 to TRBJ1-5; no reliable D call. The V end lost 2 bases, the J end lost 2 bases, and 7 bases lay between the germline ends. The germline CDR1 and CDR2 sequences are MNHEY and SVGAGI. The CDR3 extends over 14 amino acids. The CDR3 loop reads CASSYRVGNQPQHF. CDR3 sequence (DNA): TGTGCCAGCAGTTACAGAGTAGGCAATCAGCCCCAGCATTTT.

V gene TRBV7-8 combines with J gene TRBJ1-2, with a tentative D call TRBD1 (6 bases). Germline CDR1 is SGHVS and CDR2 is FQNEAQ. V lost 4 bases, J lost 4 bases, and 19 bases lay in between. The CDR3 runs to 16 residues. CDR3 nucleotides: TGTGCCAGCAGCTCCCCCACAGGGAATGAGGGCTATGGCTACACCTTC. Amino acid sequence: CASSSPTGNEGYGYTF.

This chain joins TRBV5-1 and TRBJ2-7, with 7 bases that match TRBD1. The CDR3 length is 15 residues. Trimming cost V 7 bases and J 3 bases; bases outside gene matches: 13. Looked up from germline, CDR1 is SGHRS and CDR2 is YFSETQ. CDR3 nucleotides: TGCGCCAGCTACCTAGCAAGTGGACAGGACTACGAGCAGTACTTC. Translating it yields CASYLASGQDYEQYF.

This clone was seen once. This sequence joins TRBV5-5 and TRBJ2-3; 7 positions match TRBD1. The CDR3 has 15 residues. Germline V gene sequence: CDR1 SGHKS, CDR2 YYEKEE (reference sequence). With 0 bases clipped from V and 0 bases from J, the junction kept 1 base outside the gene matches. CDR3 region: CASSLGQGSTDTQYF. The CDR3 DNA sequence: TGTGCCAGCAGCTTGGGACAGGGCAGCACAGATACGCAGTATTTT.

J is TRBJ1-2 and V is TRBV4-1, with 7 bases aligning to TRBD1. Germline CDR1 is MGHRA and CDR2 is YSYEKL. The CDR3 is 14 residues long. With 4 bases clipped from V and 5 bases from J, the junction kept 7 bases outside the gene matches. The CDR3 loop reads CASSPGQGEYGYTF. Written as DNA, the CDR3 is TGCGCCAGCAGCCCCGGGCAGGGGGAATATGGCTACACCTTC.

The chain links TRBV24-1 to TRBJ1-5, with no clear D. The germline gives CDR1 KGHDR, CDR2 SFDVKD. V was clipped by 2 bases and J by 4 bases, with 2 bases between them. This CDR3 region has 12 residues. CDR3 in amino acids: CATSDSNQPQHF. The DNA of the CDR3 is TGTGCCACCAGTGATTCGAATCAGCCCCAGCATTTT.

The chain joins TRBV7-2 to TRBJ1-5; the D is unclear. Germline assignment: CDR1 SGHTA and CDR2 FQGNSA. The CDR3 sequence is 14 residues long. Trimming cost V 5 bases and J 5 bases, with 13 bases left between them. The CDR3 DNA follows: TGTGCCAGCAGCGGCGCGGGTGTGCATCAGCCCCAGCATTTT. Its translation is CASSGAGVHQPQHF. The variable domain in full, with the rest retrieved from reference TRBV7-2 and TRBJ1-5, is GAGVSQSPSNKVTEKGKDVELRCDPISGHTALYWYRQSLGQGLEFLIYFQGNSAPDKSGLPSDRFSAERTGGSVSTLTIQRTQQEDSAVYLCASSGAGVHQPQHFGDGTRLSIL.

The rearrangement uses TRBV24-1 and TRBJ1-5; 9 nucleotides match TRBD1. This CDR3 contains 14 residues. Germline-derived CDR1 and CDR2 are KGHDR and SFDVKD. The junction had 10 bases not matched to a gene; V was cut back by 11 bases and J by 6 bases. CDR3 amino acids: CAIQNRGRGQPQHF. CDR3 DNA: TGTGCCATACAGAACAGGGGGCGCGGTCAGCCCCAGCATTTT.